This T cell receptor beta chain was recovered during a study of T-cell reconstitution after alpha-beta-depleted transplantation in children. This clonotype was counted a few times. Unique molecular identifiers were incorporated into the prepared TCRbeta library. TCRdb re-derived calls from the PCR reads in MiXCR, one entry per CDR3 protein. The sample records approximately 510,000 distinct CDR3 sequences, around 20% being singletons. The sample in question was PBMCs from the stem cell graft donor, obtained from the stem cell graft. The origin of this receptor is a human donor who donated a stem cell graft to a child with acute lymphoblastic leukemia.

The chain's CDR3 is CASSTDRGARGNQPQHF. For the CDR3, the DNA is TGTGCCAGCAGCACAGACAGGGGGGCAAGGGGGAATCAGCCCCAGCATTTT. This chain joins TRBV5-6 and TRBJ1-5, with TRBD1 matching over 9 bases. V gave up 4 bases and J gave up 4 bases; unmatched junction bases: 12. The CDR3 length is 17 residues. Germline CDR1 reads SGHDT; CDR2 reads YYEEEE. The complete variable domain, with remaining parts taken from reference TRBV5-6 and TRBJ1-5, reads DAGVTQSPTHLIKTRGQQVTLRCSPKSGHDTVSWYQQALGQGPQFIFQYYEEEERQRGNFPDRFSGHQFPNYSSELNVNALLLGDSALYLCASSTDRGARGNQPQHFGDGTRLSIL.